The 2 T cell receptor beta chains below were found in one sample sequenced in a study of T cell responses to AZD1222 COVID-19 vaccine. Profiled with immunoSEQ multiplex PCR; TCRdb holds only in-frame clones, not every one. The sample has roughly 70,000 clones; approximately 89% are singletons. Here the sequenced sample was peripheral blood, taken 28 days after the second AZD1222 dose. The receptors shown here come from an adult who received the AZD1222 COVID-19 vaccine.

The chain uses TRBV28 and TRBJ1-1; TRBD1 matches at 11 bases. Trimming removed 6 bases from V and 5 bases from J; junction bases left unmatched: 8. CDR1 and CDR2 from the germline V gene are MDHEN and SYDVKM. The CDR3 contains 15 residues. CDR3 sequence reads: CASREGQGAGTEAFF. The CDR3 nucleotides are TGTGCCAGCAGAGAAGGACAGGGGGCTGGAACTGAAGCTTTCTTT.

The chain combines TRBV9 with TRBJ2-2; 7 bases fit TRBD1. This CDR3 has 18 amino acids. From germline, CDR1 is SGDLS and CDR2 YYNGEE. V shed 3 bases, J shed 1 base, and the junction held 12 bases outside the gene matches. Written as DNA, the CDR3 is TGTGCCAGCAGCGCGGGGTTCTGGGACAGAGAGAACACCGGGGAGCTGTTTTTT. Translated, it gives CASSAGFWDRENTGELFF.